Below, one T cell receptor (beta chain) is given with its context. This CDR3 region has 17 residues. J gave up 4 bases and V 4 bases, and 12 bases lay outside the gene matches. Germline CDR1 LGHNA, CDR2 YNFKEQ. The isolated RNA, all of it, was reverse transcribed, so expressed TCRB transcripts were what got sequenced. Clones were sequenced by immunoSEQ multiplex PCR, and TCRdb holds only the in-frame ones, with some missing. In the table there are approximately 170,000 clones, less than 9.5% of which are singletons. These data belong to a study of beta chain features in type 1 diabetes. The clonotype originates from a woman aged 18 to 35 in good health. This chain links TRBV4-2 with TRBJ2-5, with 10 bases aligning to TRBD2. Specimen: central memory CD4+ T cells from blood. The CDR3 reads CASSLSSSGSRSETQYF. CDR3 DNA: TGTGCCAGCAGCCTTTCGTCTAGCGGGAGTCGATCAGAGACCCAGTACTTC.